The 25 T cell receptor beta chains in this list originate from one sample, sequenced in a study of CD8+CD57+ T cells in acquired aplastic anemia. Genomic DNA acted as the template from which TCR beta VDJ combination and CDR3 sequence profiling were carried out. TCRdb processed the reads anew with MiXCR; each CDR3 protein has one entry. The sample has roughly 180,000 distinct CDR3 sequences; 64% are singletons. Sequenced sample: sorted CD4+, CD8+, or CD8+CD57+ T cells (not recorded which) from PBMCs. The source of these receptors is a human donor with severe aplastic anemia or a healthy control (not recorded which).

This clonotype appeared many times. The chain is built from TRBV19 and TRBJ2-7; TRBD1 agrees at 11 bases. CDR1 and CDR2 from the germline V gene are LNHDA and SQIVND (reference sequence). This CDR3 is built from 15 residues. V trimming: 5 bases; J trimming: 3 bases; junction bases outside the gene matches: 6. CDR3 amino acids: CASSFGQGAHYEQYF. CDR3 nucleotides: TGTGCCAGTAGTTTTGGACAGGGGGCCCACTACGAGCAGTACTTC.

This clonotype was observed a single time. The V call is TRBV5-6, the J call TRBJ1-1, with a possible D match to TRBD1 (5 bases). The CDR3 runs to 16 residues. V was clipped by 0 bases and J by 2 bases, with 14 bases between them. Germline assignment: CDR1 SGHDT and CDR2 YYEEEE. The CDR3: CASSLALTEGNTEAFF. The CDR3 region has the DNA TGTGCCAGCAGCTTGGCGCTGACAGAAGGCAACACTGAAGCTTTCTTT.

This clonotype has at least ten counts. The chain links TRBV7-9 to TRBJ1-1; perhaps TRBD1 as D (6 bases). The CDR3 contains 14 residues. CDR1 is SEHNR, CDR2 FQNEAQ, per germline (reference sequence). The V and J ends lost 3 bases and 3 bases respectively, with 11 bases between them. CDR3 residues: CASSFAGADTEAFF. The CDR3 DNA reads TGTGCCAGCAGCTTCGCGGGGGCGGACACTGAAGCTTTCTTT.

The gene calls are TRBV20-1 and TRBJ2-3; 9 bases fit TRBD1. The CDR3 contains 17 residues. Per the germline V gene, CDR1 is DFQATT and CDR2 is SNEGSKA (reference sequence). Trimming removed 6 bases from V and 4 bases from J; junction bases left unmatched: 17. CDR3 in DNA: TGCAGTGCCAGCAGAGCAACAGGGGGCGCACGTCCAGATACGCAGTATTTT. Translation: CSASRATGGARPDTQYF.

The chain combines TRBV7-2 with TRBJ2-1; 9 bases align to TRBD2. This CDR3 has 17 residues. Germline trimming cut 2 bases from V and 4 bases from J; bases unmatched to any gene: 9. Germline V gene data show CDR1 as SGHTA and CDR2 as FQGNSA. The chain's CDR3 is CASSLLGGRALYNEQFF. The CDR3 DNA follows: TGTGCCAGCAGCTTACTTGGCGGGAGGGCACTTTACAATGAGCAGTTCTTC.

In the case of this clonotype: One end of the junction fails to match germline, which may point to a read error. The rearrangement uses TRBV7-7 and TRBJ2-7; TRBD1 might be the D (6 bases). The germline V gene has CDR1 SSHAT and CDR2 FNYEAQ (reference sequence). This CDR3 comprises 15 residues. CDR3 region: CASSLGAGVVYEQYF. The CDR3 nucleotides read TGTGCTAGCAGCTTAGGGGCAGGGGTTGTGTACGAGCAGTACTTC.

In its sample, this clonotype was seen many times. The chain joins TRBV6-2 or TRBV6-3 to TRBJ2-3, with D tentatively TRBD2 (5 bases). The CDR3 is made up of 13 amino acids. The ends were cut back, 5 bases at V and 3 bases at J, with 9 bases in the middle. CDR1 and CDR2 (germline): MNHEY, SVGEGT. As DNA, the CDR3 is TGTGCCAGCAGTAGGGTAGCGACAGATACGCAGTATTTT. Its protein product is CASSRVATDTQYF.

The rearrangement uses TRBV7-3 and TRBJ2-5; D may be TRBD1 (5 bases). CDR3 length: 15 amino acids. From germline, CDR1 is SGHTA and CDR2 FQGTGA. The V end was cut by 0 bases, the J end by 5 bases, with 13 bases between. CDR3 residues: CASSLTWSSGETQYF. In nucleotides, the CDR3 is TGTGCCAGCAGCTTAACGTGGTCCTCAGGGGAGACCCAGTACTTC.

This clonotype was seen ten or more times. This chain joins TRBV7-2 and TRBJ2-3; D ambiguous. The CDR3 covers 13 residues. Germline loops: CDR1 SGHTA, CDR2 FQGNSA. With 7 bases removed from V and 4 bases from J, the gap between germline ends came to 12 bases. Written as DNA, the CDR3 is TGTGCCAGCATCCCAGCTGCCGCAGATACGCAGTATTTT. It yields the protein CASIPAAADTQYF.

J is TRBJ1-5 and V is TRBV7-8; 9 positions match TRBD1. V lost 5 bases to trimming and J lost 6 bases; unmatched junction nucleotides: 11. Germline V gene lookup returns CDR1 SGHVS and CDR2 FQNEAQ. The CDR3 runs to 16 residues. In nucleotides, the CDR3 is TGTGCCAGCAGCACGCGACAGGGGGAGGCTAGTCAGCCCCAGCATTTT. Amino acids: CASSTRQGEASQPQHF.

The chain carries TRBV10-3 and TRBJ2-5, with 13 positions matching TRBD2. CDR1 is ENHRY and CDR2 is SYGVKD in the germline V gene. V lost 10 bases and J lost 0; bases outside the gene matches: 8. The CDR3 runs to 16 residues. This CDR3 reads CATGTSGTGYQETQYF. CDR3 coding DNA: TGTGCCACCGGGACTAGCGGGACGGGGTACCAAGAGACCCAGTACTTC.

The chain joins TRBV24-1 to TRBJ2-5; D remains ambiguous. Germline V gene data show CDR1 as KGHDR and CDR2 as SFDVKD. This CDR3 spans 13 amino acids. V was clipped by 0 bases and J by 9 bases, with 10 bases between them. The CDR3 DNA reads TGTGCCACCAGTGATTTGAGTTCCGGACCCCAGTACTTC. Translation: CATSDLSSGPQYF.

This clonotype was observed once. The CDR3 end shows no conserved phenylalanine or tryptophan, and so a read error is likely. V is TRBV7-9 and J is TRBJ2-1, with 10 positions matching TRBD2. V lost 2 bases to trimming and J lost 4 bases; unmatched junction nucleotides: 2. The CDR3 runs to 15 residues. Per the germline V gene, CDR1 is SEHNR and CDR2 is FQNEAQ (reference sequence). CDR3: CASSLLAGVYNEQFL. CDR3 nucleotide sequence: TGTGCCAGCAGCTTACTAGCGGGGGTTTACAATGAGCAGTTCCTC.

V is TRBV29-1 and J is TRBJ2-1, with D possibly being TRBD1 (6 bases). Per the germline V gene, CDR1 is SQVTM and CDR2 is ANQGSEA. The CDR3 is 15 amino acids. Trimming stripped 1 base from V and 6 bases from J, with 16 bases between. The CDR3 is CSVEGGQTATNEQFF. Here the CDR3 DNA reads TGCAGCGTTGAAGGGGGACAAACGGCTACCAATGAGCAGTTCTTC.

This clonotype was seen at least ten times. The genes are TRBV6-5 and TRBJ2-5, with 10 bases lining up with TRBD2. With 7 bases clipped from V and 4 bases from J, the junction kept 9 bases outside the gene matches. The CDR3 sequence is 15 residues long. CDR1 and CDR2 from the germline V gene are MNHEY and SVGAGI. CDR3 sequence (DNA): TGTGCCAGCACCCACGGAGCGGGGGGGGCAGAGACCCAGTACTTC. It yields the protein CASTHGAGGAETQYF.

Of note for this clonotype: This CDR3 fails to terminate in the conserved phenylalanine or tryptophan, so it likely reflects a read error. This chain uses TRBV6-4 with TRBJ2-1; D remains ambiguous. The length of the CDR3 is 14 residues. Germline loops: CDR1 MRHNA, CDR2 SNTAGT. Trimming stripped 3 bases from V and 5 bases from J, with 11 bases between. CDR3 amino acids: CASSERGSHNEQFL. CDR3 nucleotides: TGTGCCAGCAGTGAACGTGGGTCGCACAATGAGCAGTTCTTA.

This clonotype was picked up many times. V is TRBV7-9 and J is TRBJ2-5; 10 bases match TRBD1. V shed 4 bases and J 5 bases; nucleotides not matched to a gene: 7. This CDR3 is 15 amino acids long. The germline gives CDR1 SEHNR, CDR2 FQNEAQ (reference sequence). The CDR3 DNA is TGTGCCAGCAGCTCCGGGACAGGGGTCCCGGAGACCCAGTACTTC. It codes for CASSSGTGVPETQYF.

The rearrangement uses TRBV5-8 and TRBJ1-5; weak D call: TRBD1 (5 bases). The germline CDR1 and CDR2 sequences are SGHTS and YDEGEE. CDR3 length equals 15 residues. Trimming removed 0 bases at V and 1 base at J, with 8 bases between. The CDR3 nucleotides are TGTGCCAGCAGCTTGGGACAGACCAGCAATCAGCCCCAGCATTTT. Its protein product is CASSLGQTSNQPQHF.

The rearrangement links TRBV24-1 to TRBJ2-1, with D perhaps matching TRBD1 (6 bases). Per germline, CDR1 KGHDR and CDR2 SFDVKD. V dropped 6 bases and J dropped 4 bases, with 15 bases sitting between them. The CDR3 is made up of 15 amino acids. Written as DNA, the CDR3 is TGTGCCACCAGTTCAGGGGCCCAAGGGTACAATGAGCAGTTCTTC. This sequence encodes CATSSGAQGYNEQFF.

This clonotype was found many times. The V call is TRBV20-1, the J call TRBJ1-2; maybe TRBD1 (5 bases). This CDR3 has 13 residues. Germline assignment: CDR1 DFQATT and CDR2 SNEGSKA (reference sequence). Trimming stripped 6 bases from V and 6 bases from J, with 17 bases between. CDR3 nucleotide sequence: TGCAGTGCCCCAGAAGGGGAGTTTGATGGCTACACCTTC. The encoded protein is CSAPEGEFDGYTF.

In this sample, this clonotype turned up once. The chain couples TRBV20-1 to TRBJ2-7; 10 bases line up with TRBD2. CDR1 is DFQATT, CDR2 SNEGSKA, per germline (reference sequence). The CDR3 has 14 amino acids. The V gene end was trimmed by 6 bases and the J gene end by 4 bases; junction bases not matched to a gene: 9. CDR3: CSARLLAGDYEQYF. CDR3 DNA sequence: TGCAGTGCGCGACTTCTAGCGGGAGATTACGAGCAGTACTTC.

The chain is built from TRBV12-5 and TRBJ2-7; D ambiguous. CDR1 is LGHNT and CDR2 is FRNRAP in the germline V gene. This CDR3 has 11 amino acids. Trimming left V 2 bases short and J 5 bases short, with 4 bases between. In nucleotides, the CDR3 is TGTGCTAGTGGTTTGTGGAACGAGCAGTACTTC. This gives the protein CASGLWNEQYF.

To note about this clonotype: One end of the junction fails to match germline, which may point to a read error. The gene calls are TRBV7-7 and TRBJ2-7; possibly TRBD2 for D (6 bases). This CDR3 has 14 residues. The germline gives CDR1 SSHAT, CDR2 FNYEAQ (reference sequence). The CDR3: CASSFGGKGYEQYF. In DNA form, the CDR3 reads TGTGCTAGCAGCTTCGGCGGGAAGGGCTACGAGCAGTACTTC.

This chain links TRBV7-9 with TRBJ2-5, with 11 bases identical to TRBD2. The length of the CDR3 is 16 residues. V lost 4 bases, J lost 5 bases, and 9 bases stayed unmatched. CDR1 SEHNR and CDR2 FQNEAQ come from the germline V gene (reference sequence). The CDR3 region is CASSSGTSGGGETQYF. CDR3 DNA: TGTGCCAGCAGCTCCGGGACTAGCGGAGGAGGGGAGACCCAGTACTTC.

The CDR3 here is CASSYSPGGTDEQFF. CDR3 sequence (DNA): TGTGCCAGCAGTTACTCCCCTGGCGGGACTGATGAGCAGTTCTTC. The chain joins TRBV2 to TRBJ2-1; D is possibly TRBD2 (6 bases). The CDR3 has 15 residues. Trimming took off 5 bases at V and 8 bases at J, with 19 bases between the two ends. Germline values: CDR1 SNHLY, CDR2 FYNNEI.